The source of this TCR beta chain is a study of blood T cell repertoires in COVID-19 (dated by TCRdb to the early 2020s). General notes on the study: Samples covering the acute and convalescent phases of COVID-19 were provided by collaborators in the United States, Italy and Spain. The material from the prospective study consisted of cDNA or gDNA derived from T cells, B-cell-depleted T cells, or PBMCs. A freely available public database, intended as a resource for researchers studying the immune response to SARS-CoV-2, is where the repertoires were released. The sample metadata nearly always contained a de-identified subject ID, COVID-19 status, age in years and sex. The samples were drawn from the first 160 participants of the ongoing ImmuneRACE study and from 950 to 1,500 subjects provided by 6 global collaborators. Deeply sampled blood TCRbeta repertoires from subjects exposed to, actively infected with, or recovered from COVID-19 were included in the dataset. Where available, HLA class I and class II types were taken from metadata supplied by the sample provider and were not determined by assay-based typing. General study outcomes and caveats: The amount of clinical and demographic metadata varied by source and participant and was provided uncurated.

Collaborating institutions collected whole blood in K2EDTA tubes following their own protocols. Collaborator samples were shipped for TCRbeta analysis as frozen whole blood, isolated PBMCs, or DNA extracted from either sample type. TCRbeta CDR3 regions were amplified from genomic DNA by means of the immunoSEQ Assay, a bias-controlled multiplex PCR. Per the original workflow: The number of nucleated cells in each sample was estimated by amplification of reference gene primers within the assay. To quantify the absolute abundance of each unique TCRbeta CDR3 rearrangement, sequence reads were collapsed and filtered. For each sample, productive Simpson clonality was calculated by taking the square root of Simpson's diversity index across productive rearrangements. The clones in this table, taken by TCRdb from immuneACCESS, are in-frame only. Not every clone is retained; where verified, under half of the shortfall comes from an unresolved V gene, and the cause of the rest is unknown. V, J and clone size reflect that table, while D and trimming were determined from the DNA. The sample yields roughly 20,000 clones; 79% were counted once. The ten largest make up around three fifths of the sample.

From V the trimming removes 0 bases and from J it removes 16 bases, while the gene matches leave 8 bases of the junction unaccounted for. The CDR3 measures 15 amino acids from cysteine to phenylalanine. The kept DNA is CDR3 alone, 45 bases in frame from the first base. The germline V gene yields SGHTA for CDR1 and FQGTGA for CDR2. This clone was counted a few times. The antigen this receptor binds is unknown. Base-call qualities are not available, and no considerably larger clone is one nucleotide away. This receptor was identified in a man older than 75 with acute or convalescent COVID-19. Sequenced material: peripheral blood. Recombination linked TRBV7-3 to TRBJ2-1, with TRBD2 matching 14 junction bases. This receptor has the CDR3 CASSLTGLAGERVFF. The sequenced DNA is TGTGCCAGCAGCTTAACGGGACTAGCGGGAGAAAGGGTCTTCTTC.